The 27 T cell receptor beta chains below were found in one sample sequenced in a study of control samples from healthy donors and cancer patients. The assay was immunoSEQ multiplex PCR, and TCRdb's table has in-frame clones only and misses some. This sample carries 150,000 to 200,000 clones, around 94% of them seen once, and the ten largest clones take 1.1% to 1.5%. Sequenced input: blood. Source of these receptors: a man aged 30-40 years in good health.

J is TRBJ2-6 and V is TRBV27; D is unresolved. The CDR3 sequence is 14 residues long. V was pared by 5 bases and J by 0 bases, with 5 bases between. From germline, CDR1 is MNHEY and CDR2 SMNVEV (reference sequence). CDR3 nucleotide sequence: TGTGCCAGCAGTGCAGACTCTGGGGCCAACGTCCTGACTTTC. Amino acid sequence: CASSADSGANVLTF.

This clone was counted a single time. The genes are TRBV12-3 or TRBV12-4 and TRBJ1-2; no definite D call. Trimming shortened V by 3 bases and J by 4 bases, and 9 bases separated the two germline ends. This CDR3 comprises 13 residues. The CDR3 sequence: CASSFSSSYGYTF. CDR3 coding DNA: TGTGCCAGCAGTTTCTCCAGCTCCTATGGCTACACCTTC.

The J gene is TRBJ2-2, the V gene TRBV12-1; TRBD1 is the table's D call, not checked against the DNA. TRBV12-1 is described as a pseudogene. The CDR3 is 16 amino acids. The CDR3 is CASSLLQGVHTGELFF. CDR3 nucleotides: TGTGCCAGCAGCTTATTACAGGGGGTCCACACCGGGGAGCTGTTTTTT.

The rearrangement joins TRBV9 to TRBJ2-7; D is unresolved. The CDR3 covers 15 residues. The V end lost 0 bases, the J end lost 3 bases, and 13 bases lay between the germline ends. The V gene's germline CDR1 is SGDLS and CDR2 YYNGEE. As DNA, the CDR3 is TGTGCCAGCAGCGTAGGGGGAAATTTACTCTACGAGCAGTACTTC. This encodes CASSVGGNLLYEQYF.

The V and J genes are TRBV18 and TRBJ2-3, with D possibly matching TRBD1 (7 bases). Trimming took off 0 bases at V and 4 bases at J, with 23 bases between the two ends. The CDR3 runs 19 residues. Germline-derived CDR1 and CDR2 are KGHSH and LQKENI. The CDR3 DNA follows: TGTGCCAGCTCACCACCGTTGGGGGCTAAGTCAGGGGGGCCAGATACGCAGTATTTT. Translating it yields CASSPPLGAKSGGPDTQYF.

The chain joins TRBV5-4 to TRBJ2-1; TRBD2 matches at 10 bases. Germline lookup yields CDR1 SGHNT and CDR2 YYREEE (reference sequence). The CDR3 contains 15 residues. V shed 1 base, J shed 6 bases, and the junction held 4 bases outside the gene matches. The CDR3: CASSLQAGGGNEQFF. The CDR3 DNA reads as TGTGCCAGCAGCTTGCAAGCGGGAGGGGGCAATGAGCAGTTCTTC.

This clone appeared once. V usage is TRBV6-6 and J usage is TRBJ1-2, with unresolved D. Trimming shortened V by 6 bases and J by 3 bases, and 14 bases separated the two germline ends. The CDR3 is made up of 14 amino acids. Germline V gene lookup returns CDR1 MNHNY and CDR2 SVGAGI (reference sequence). CDR3 residues: CASRTPATHYGYTF. The CDR3 bases are TGTGCCAGCAGAACCCCCGCTACACACTATGGCTACACCTTC.

The DNA of the CDR3 is TGTGCCAGCCTCTCCGCGACAGGGGGAGCCTACGAGCAGTACTTC. It is translated as CASLSATGGAYEQYF. The chain carries TRBV19 and TRBJ2-7; 9 bases fit TRBD1. Germline loops: CDR1 LNHDA, CDR2 SQIVND (reference sequence). Trimming cost V 9 bases and J 2 bases; bases outside gene matches: 11. The length of the CDR3 is 15 residues. Combining the CDR3 with reference TRBV19 and TRBJ2-7 gives the whole variable domain DGGITQSPKYLFRKEGQNVTLSCEQNLNHDAMYWYRQDPGQGLRLIYYSQIVNDFQKGDIAEGYSVSREKKESFPLTVTSAQKNPTAFYLCASLSATGGAYEQYFGPGTRLTVT.

CDR3 DNA: TGTGCCAGCAGTCCGAGGTCCCTCGCGAACACTGAAGCTTTCTTT. Its translation is CASSPRSLANTEAFF. The genes are TRBV28 and TRBJ1-1; D not resolved. The CDR3 spans 15 residues. The germline gives CDR1 MDHEN, CDR2 SYDVKM. V dropped 5 bases and J dropped 1 base, with 14 bases sitting between them. Looking up the rest from reference TRBV28 and TRBJ1-1 gives the full variable domain: DVKVTQSSRYLVKRTGEKVFLECVQDMDHENMFWYRQDPGLGLRLIYFSYDVKMKEKGDIPEGYSVSREKKERFSLILESASTNQTSMYLCASSPRSLANTEAFFGQGTRLTVV.

The chain employs TRBV18 and TRBJ1-6, with D possibly TRBD1 on 6 matching bases. The CDR3 is 16 residues long. Per the germline V gene, CDR1 is KGHSH and CDR2 is LQKENI. Trimming removed 0 bases from V and 6 bases from J, with 12 bases in between. This CDR3 reads CASSPPTGPGNSPLHF. For the CDR3, the DNA is TGTGCCAGCTCACCACCGACAGGCCCGGGTAATTCACCCCTCCACTTT.

The gene calls are TRBV28 and TRBJ2-1; 10 nucleotides match TRBD2. The germline gives CDR1 MDHEN, CDR2 SYDVKM. Losses at the gene ends were 4 bases for V and 7 bases for J; bases not matched to a gene: 13. The CDR3 is 17 residues long. CDR3: CASSSTLGASGRNEQFF. In DNA, the CDR3 is TGTGCCAGCAGTTCCACGTTGGGGGCTAGCGGGAGAAATGAGCAGTTCTTC.

J is TRBJ2-5 and V is TRBV24-1; 7 nucleotides agree with TRBD1. With V trimmed by 0 bases and J by 4 bases, 4 bases remained unmatched. Germline-derived CDR1 and CDR2 are KGHDR and SFDVKD. The CDR3 consists of 15 residues. CDR3 sequence (DNA): TGTGCCACCAGTGATTTGCATACAGGGGTAGAGACCCAGTACTTC. Translating gives CATSDLHTGVETQYF.

The rearrangement joins TRBV12-3 or TRBV12-4 to TRBJ1-3; D is undetermined. CDR3 size: 12 residues. V was pared by 1 base and J by 4 bases, with 2 bases between. The CDR3 reads CASSLDGNTIYF. Written as DNA, the CDR3 is TGTGCCAGCAGTTTAGACGGAAACACCATATATTTT.

V usage is TRBV15 and J usage is TRBJ1-1; D not resolved. The germline CDR1 and CDR2 sequences are LNHNV and YYDKDF (reference sequence). The length of the CDR3 is 14 residues. V dropped 0 bases and J dropped 8 bases, with 13 bases sitting between them. CDR3 nucleotide sequence: TGTGCCACCAGCAGAGATTTGCCAGTCAAGGAAGCTTTCTTT. This codes for CATSRDLPVKEAFF. The whole variable domain, filled in from reference TRBV15 and TRBJ1-1, reads DAMVIQNPRYQVTQFGKPVTLSCSQTLNHNVMYWYQQKSSQAPKLLFHYYDKDFNNEADTPDNFQSRRPNTSFCFLDIRSPGLGDTAMYLCATSRDLPVKEAFFGQGTRLTVV.

The table lists this clone with a count of one. J is TRBJ2-3 and V is TRBV7-9, with 9 bases that match TRBD2. The germline V gene has CDR1 SEHNR and CDR2 FQNEAQ (reference sequence). V gave up 7 bases and J gave up 2 bases; unmatched junction bases: 10. The CDR3 sequence is 16 residues long. The CDR3 DNA is TGTGCCAGCACCCAAGCCCTAGCGGGGTTCACAGATACGCAGTATTTT. The encoded protein is CASTQALAGFTDTQYF. Full variable domain (remainder filled in from reference TRBV7-9 and TRBJ2-3): DTGVSQNPRHKITKRGQNVTFRCDPISEHNRLYWYRQTLGQGPEFLTYFQNEAQLEKSRLLSDRFSAERPKGSFSTLEIQRTEQGDSAMYLCASTQALAGFTDTQYFGPGTRLTVL.

This chain links TRBV5-1 with TRBJ2-3; no definite D call. V dropped 5 bases and J dropped 2 bases, with 12 bases sitting between them. Germline CDR1 and CDR2: SGHRS and YFSETQ. This CDR3 is built from 14 residues. The CDR3 spells CASRRLGDTDTQYF. CDR3 in DNA: TGCGCCAGCAGGCGGCTCGGAGACACAGATACGCAGTATTTT.

The V and J genes are TRBV28 and TRBJ2-1; 7 bases align to TRBD2. V was pared by 2 bases and J by 10 bases, with 5 bases of the junction left unmatched. CDR1 MDHEN and CDR2 SYDVKM come from the germline V gene. This CDR3 region has 13 residues. The CDR3 here is CASSLTGTNEQFF. The CDR3 DNA reads TGTGCCAGCAGTTTAACCGGGACTAACGAGCAGTTCTTC.

CDR3: CASSEKGTGSNEKLFF. The CDR3 nucleotides read TGTGCCAGCAGTGAAAAAGGGACAGGGTCGAATGAAAAACTGTTTTTT. The chain recombines TRBV25-1 with TRBJ1-4; 9 bases match TRBD1. Looked up from germline, CDR1 is MGHDK and CDR2 is SYGVNS. The J segment lost 5 bases and the V segment lost 2 bases, leaving 6 bases of the junction unmatched. This CDR3 has 16 amino acids.

The chain has TRBV6-5 and TRBJ1-3; D might be TRBD1 (5 bases). Trimming took 6 bases from V and 9 from J, leaving 18 bases between them. The CDR3 is 14 residues long. The germline V gene has CDR1 MNHEY and CDR2 SVGAGI. In nucleotides, the CDR3 is TGTGCCAGCAGCCGAACAGTCGACGGGGGCACCATATATTTT. Its protein is CASSRTVDGGTIYF.

The chain links TRBV9 to TRBJ2-3; TRBD2 is a possible D gene (5 bases). The V end lost 0 bases, the J end lost 3 bases, and 8 bases lay between the germline ends. This CDR3 is built from 14 residues. The germline V gene has CDR1 SGDLS and CDR2 YYNGEE. The CDR3 loop is CASSVGTPTDTQYF. For the CDR3, the DNA is TGTGCCAGCAGCGTAGGGACTCCAACAGATACGCAGTATTTT.

The chain couples TRBV28 to TRBJ1-5, with 9 bases that match TRBD1. The CDR3 is 14 amino acids. The germline gives CDR1 MDHEN, CDR2 SYDVKM. Trimming at V came to 4 bases and at J to 6 bases, leaving 4 bases not matched to a gene. CDR3 sequence: CASSSQGAVQPQHF. In DNA, the CDR3 is TGTGCCAGCAGTTCACAGGGGGCGGTTCAGCCCCAGCATTTT.

This clone was detected only a few times. The chain has TRBV28 and TRBJ1-5; 10 positions agree with TRBD1. The V gene end was trimmed by 5 bases and the J gene end by 2 bases; junction bases not matched to a gene: 9. CDR3 size: 17 residues. Germline loops: CDR1 MDHEN, CDR2 SYDVKM. The CDR3 DNA follows: TGTGCCAGCAGTCCAGACAGGGGGCGTCTTGGCAATCAGCCCCAGCATTTT. It yields the protein CASSPDRGRLGNQPQHF.

This clone was seen repeatedly, ten times or more. The rearrangement uses TRBV7-9 and TRBJ2-1, with 10 bases fitting TRBD2. The CDR3 has 16 amino acids. V gave up 0 bases and J gave up 7 bases; unmatched junction bases: 6. Germline lookup yields CDR1 SEHNR and CDR2 FQNEAQ (reference sequence). In nucleotides, the CDR3 is TGTGCCAGCAGCTTAGCGACTAGCGGGTTTGTAAATGAGCAGTTCTTC. It specifies CASSLATSGFVNEQFF.

The chain joins TRBV4-3 to TRBJ2-2, with D uncertain. The V and J ends lost 3 bases and 7 bases respectively, with 12 bases between them. The CDR3 has 14 residues. The germline CDR1 and CDR2 sequences are LGHNA and YSLEER. CDR3 region: CASSQAKVVGELFF. CDR3 sequence (DNA): TGCGCCAGCAGCCAGGCCAAAGTCGTCGGGGAGCTGTTTTTT.

This chain connects TRBV10-3 to TRBJ2-7; 8 bases fit TRBD1. From germline, CDR1 is ENHRY and CDR2 SYGVKD. This CDR3 region has 16 residues. After removal of 4 bases from V and 5 bases from J, the junction contained 13 bases not matched to a gene. CDR3 residues: CAISVTGGKGSHEQYF. The CDR3 nucleotides are TGTGCCATCAGTGTCACAGGGGGAAAGGGATCTCACGAGCAGTACTTC.

This chain uses TRBV28 with TRBJ1-2; no firm D call. V was shortened by 3 bases and J by 3 bases, with 8 bases between the two germline ends. CDR3 length: 13 residues. Germline V gives CDR1 MDHEN, CDR2 SYDVKM. CDR3 nucleotide sequence: TGTGCCAGCAGTTTGGGCCTAGACTATGGCTACACCTTC. Its translation: CASSLGLDYGYTF.

This clone appeared a single time. The genes are TRBV6-5 and TRBJ2-7; either TRBD1 or TRBD2 may fit D (7 bases each). Germline-derived CDR1 and CDR2 are MNHEY and SVGAGI. Trimming removed 7 bases at V and 2 bases at J, with 18 bases between. This CDR3 contains 15 residues. Here the CDR3 DNA reads TGTGCCAGCATCAGGGGAGGGACAGTTACCTACGAGCAGTACTTC. Its protein is CASIRGGTVTYEQYF.